One and the same sample provided the 25 T cell receptor beta chains below, sequenced in a study of CD8 T cells in ankylosing spondylitis. TCRdb analysed the 5' RACE reads with MiXCR anew, one entry per CDR3 protein. The sample shows some 54,000 distinct CDR3 sequences, roughly 7.3% of them seen only once. Sequencing was carried out using blood, either unsorted or a sorted T cell fraction (not recorded which). The source of these receptors is a female donor with ankylosing spondylitis or in good health (not recorded which).

In its sample, this clonotype was seen many times. CDR3 sequence reads: CSAPGPLNTGELFF. CDR3 coding DNA: TGCAGCGCACCGGGCCCGTTGAACACCGGGGAGCTGTTTTTT. The rearrangement joins TRBV29-1 to TRBJ2-2; no clear D. The CDR3 covers 14 residues. V lost 7 bases to trimming and J lost 1 base, with 13 bases between them. The germline V gene encodes CDR1 SQVTM and CDR2 ANQGSEA.

V usage is TRBV7-2 and J usage is TRBJ1-5; TRBD1 might be the D (6 bases). The CDR3 extends over 17 amino acids. Between the trimmed V and J ends, which lost 3 bases and 9 bases, there was a span of 24 bases. Germline loops: CDR1 SGHTA, CDR2 FQGNSA. The CDR3 is CASSLSLQGPLGGPQHF. The CDR3 DNA reads TGTGCCAGCAGCTTGAGCCTACAGGGTCCTCTAGGGGGGCCCCAGCATTTT.

This clonotype was seen ten or more times. As DNA, the CDR3 is TGCGCCAGCAGTGAACAAGGACAGGGTCAAGAGACCCAGTACTTC. Protein sequence: CASSEQGQGQETQYF. The chain is built from TRBV10-2 and TRBJ2-5; 8 bases fit TRBD1. The CDR3 runs to 15 residues. The germline V gene has CDR1 WSHSY and CDR2 SAAADI. The ends lost 3 bases at V and 2 bases at J; junction bases unmatched: 5.

In its sample, this clonotype was seen a few times. Here the CDR3 DNA reads TGCAGTGCTAGAGGTTCGGGGGGAGGATCCTACGAGCAGTACTTC. Its translation: CSARGSGGGSYEQYF. The chain joins TRBV20-1 to TRBJ2-7, with 7 bases that match TRBD2. Per germline, CDR1 DFQATT and CDR2 SNEGSKA (reference sequence). J gave up 1 base and V 1 base, and 7 bases lay outside the gene matches. This CDR3 comprises 15 residues.

This clonotype was found many times. The CDR3 DNA follows: TGTGCCAGCAGCGCGGGACAGGGGAGGAGTGAAGCTTTCTTT. Translating it yields CASSAGQGRSEAFF. The chain couples TRBV12-3 or TRBV12-4 to TRBJ1-1, with 10 bases matching TRBD1. Trimming cost V 6 bases and J 7 bases; bases outside gene matches: 8. The CDR3 length is 14 residues.

The chain joins TRBV7-6 to TRBJ2-1; the match to TRBD1 covers 9 bases. Unmatched junction bases numbered 11, after V lost 4 bases and J lost 7 bases. The germline gives CDR1 SGHVS, CDR2 FNYEAQ. CDR3 size: 16 residues. DNA for the CDR3: TGTGCCAGCAGCTCGACCGGGACAGGGTTGGGGAATGAGCAGTTCTTC. This codes for CASSSTGTGLGNEQFF.

This clonotype was seen at least ten times. The chain links TRBV7-6 to TRBJ2-4; TRBD2 matches at 10 bases. Germline CDR1 and CDR2: SGHVS and FNYEAQ. J lost 5 bases, V lost 5 bases, and 3 bases had no gene match. The CDR3 loop spans 14 amino acids. The CDR3 region is CASSRGLAENIQYF. CDR3 DNA sequence: TGTGCCAGCAGCAGAGGACTAGCGGAAAACATTCAGTACTTC.

Many counts were recorded for this clonotype. This chain's CDR3 is CASSSPGGTYNEQFF. Written as DNA, the CDR3 is TGTGCCAGCAGTTCACCCGGGGGGACCTACAATGAGCAGTTCTTC. The chain combines TRBV12-3 or TRBV12-4 with TRBJ2-1, with 7 bases identical to TRBD2. The CDR3 runs to 15 residues. J gave up 2 bases and V 4 bases, and 5 bases lay outside the gene matches.

J is TRBJ2-7 and V is TRBV7-2; TRBD1 matches 10 bases. This CDR3 has 15 amino acids. Germline assignment: CDR1 SGHTA and CDR2 FQGNSA. V shed 5 bases, J shed 2 bases, and the junction held 6 bases outside the gene matches. The CDR3 loop is CASSSGTGAPYEQYF. For the CDR3, the DNA is TGTGCCAGCAGCAGCGGGACAGGGGCCCCCTACGAGCAGTACTTC.

This clonotype was counted at least ten times. The V call is TRBV7-8, the J call TRBJ2-1; D uncertain. The length of the CDR3 is 16 residues. CDR1 and CDR2 from the germline V gene are SGHVS and FQNEAQ. V shed 4 bases and J shed 0 bases, with 13 bases lying between them. The CDR3 DNA reads TGTGCCAGCAGCTCCCCGTTGCGTCGCTCCTACAATGAGCAGTTCTTC. Its translation: CASSSPLRRSYNEQFF. The variable domain in full, completed from reference TRBV7-8 and TRBJ2-1, reads GAGVSQSPRYKVAKRGQDVALRCDPISGHVSLFWYQQALGQGPEFLTYFQNEAQLDKSGLPSDRFFAERPEGSVSTLKIQRTQQEDSAVYLCASSSPLRRSYNEQFFGPGTRLTVL.

The rearrangement uses TRBV30 and TRBJ1-1; weak D call: TRBD1 (5 bases). CDR3 size: 12 residues. Germline CDR1 is GTSNPN and CDR2 is SVGIG (reference sequence). The germline V and J ends were trimmed by 0 bases and 5 bases, with 7 bases remaining between them. The CDR3 region has the DNA TGTGCCTGGAGTGTGGGGGTGACTGAAGCTTTCTTT. This codes for CAWSVGVTEAFF.

The table lists this clonotype with many counts. The rearrangement links TRBV5-1 to TRBJ1-2; 7 nucleotides match TRBD1. Germline loops: CDR1 SGHRS, CDR2 YFSETQ. The CDR3 length is 14 residues. V shed 1 base, J shed 5 bases, and the junction held 5 bases outside the gene matches. The CDR3 nucleotides are TGCGCCAGCAGCTTGAATGGGGACAGTTATGGCTACACCTTC. This gives the protein CASSLNGDSYGYTF. The full variable domain, its missing parts supplied by reference TRBV5-1 and TRBJ1-2, is KAGVTQTPRYLIKTRGQQVTLSCSPISGHRSVSWYQQTPGQGLQFLFEYFSETQRNKGNFPGRFSGRQFSNSRSEMNVSTLELGDSALYLCASSLNGDSYGYTFGSGTRLTVV.

This clonotype was counted ten times or more. The chain has TRBV20-1 and TRBJ2-3, with TRBD2 identical over 9 bases. Trimming at V came to 1 base and at J to 1 base, leaving 6 bases not matched to a gene. This CDR3 has 16 amino acids. The germline gives CDR1 DFQATT, CDR2 SNEGSKA (reference sequence). Written as DNA, the CDR3 is TGCAGTGCTAGAGTCGGAGCGGGGGGACGCACAGATACGCAGTATTTT. Translation: CSARVGAGGRTDTQYF.

This clonotype was picked up many times. The chain carries TRBV3-1 and TRBJ1-4, with a possible D match to TRBD1 (6 bases). This CDR3 is built from 13 residues. Germline V gene data show CDR1 as LGHDT and CDR2 as YNNKEL (reference sequence). The V and J ends lost 4 bases and 8 bases respectively, with 11 bases between them. CDR3 coding DNA: TGTGCCAGCAGCCCCTGGAGGGGGGAAAAACTGTTTTTT. It is translated as CASSPWRGEKLFF.

This clonotype was counted ten times or more. This rearrangement joins TRBV5-5 to TRBJ1-1, with TRBD1 identical over 9 bases. Trimming cost V 4 bases and J 3 bases; bases outside gene matches: 7. Germline V CDR1 and CDR2: SGHKS, YYEKEE (reference sequence). The CDR3 loop spans 15 amino acids. This CDR3 is CASSRSDRGDTEAFF. The DNA of the CDR3 is TGTGCCAGCAGCCGATCCGACAGGGGGGACACTGAAGCTTTCTTT.

This clonotype has ten or more counts. The chain uses TRBV5-1 and TRBJ1-1; D gene ambiguous. Trimming left V 1 base short and J 7 bases short, with 11 bases between. Germline V gives CDR1 SGHRS, CDR2 YFSETQ. CDR3 length: 13 amino acids. The CDR3 DNA is TGCGCCAGCAGCTTGTTAGGACCCCGTGAAGCTTTCTTT. Translation gives CASSLLGPREAFF.

In this sample, this clonotype turned up many times. The chain joins TRBV20-1 to TRBJ1-1; D call uncertain. V was trimmed by 3 bases and J by 0 bases, leaving 14 bases between them. In germline, CDR1 is DFQATT, CDR2 SNEGSKA (reference sequence). The CDR3 extends over 15 amino acids. CDR3 protein: CSARGGIGLNTEAFF. The CDR3 nucleotides are TGCAGTGCTAGGGGTGGCATAGGCTTGAACACTGAAGCTTTCTTT.

This clonotype showed up many times. This rearrangement joins TRBV2 to TRBJ2-7; no firm D call. Germline values: CDR1 SNHLY, CDR2 FYNNEI. V was trimmed by 6 bases and J by 4 bases, leaving 16 bases between them. The CDR3 runs to 14 residues. The CDR3 region is CASRATQDFYEQYF. The CDR3 DNA reads as TGTGCCAGCAGGGCGACCCAGGATTTTTACGAGCAGTACTTC.

There are many counts of this clonotype. The chain uses TRBV12-3 or TRBV12-4 and TRBJ2-2, with D perhaps matching TRBD1 (6 bases). The CDR3 length is 13 residues. V lost 5 bases, J lost 7 bases, and 11 bases lay in between. In DNA, the CDR3 is TGTGCCAGCAGTCCCAGGGGTGGCGGGGAGCTGTTTTTT. Its protein is CASSPRGGGELFF.

This clonotype turned up a few times. This chain connects TRBV7-6 to TRBJ1-6; 7 nucleotides match TRBD1. Germline trimming cut 5 bases from V and 4 bases from J; bases unmatched to any gene: 8. This CDR3 has 16 amino acids. Germline CDR1 is SGHVS and CDR2 is FNYEAQ. The CDR3 sequence: CASSHRDSTYNSPLHF. CDR3 nucleotides: TGTGCCAGCAGCCACCGGGACAGCACATATAATTCACCCCTCCACTTT. The variable domain in full, completed from reference TRBV7-6 and TRBJ1-6, reads GAGVSQSPRYKVTKRGQDVALRCDPISGHVSLYWYRQALGQGPEFLTYFNYEAQQDKSGLPNDRFSAERPEGSISTLTIQRTEQRDSAMYRCASSHRDSTYNSPLHFGNGTRLTVT.

Many counts were recorded for this clonotype. The chain carries TRBV19 and TRBJ1-1; D is uncertain. The CDR3 extends over 12 amino acids. The ends were cut back, 3 bases at V and 7 bases at J, with 9 bases in the middle. Germline CDR1 is LNHDA and CDR2 is SQIVND (reference sequence). The CDR3 sequence is CASSMDGFEAFF. CDR3 in DNA: TGTGCCAGTAGTATGGATGGGTTTGAAGCTTTCTTT. The variable domain in full, with the rest retrieved from reference TRBV19 and TRBJ1-1, is DGGITQSPKYLFRKEGQNVTLSCEQNLNHDAMYWYRQDPGQGLRLIYYSQIVNDFQKGDIAEGYSVSREKKESFPLTVTSAQKNPTAFYLCASSMDGFEAFFGQGTRLTVV.

The V gene is TRBV7-9, the J gene TRBJ1-5; D is perhaps TRBD1 (5 bases). V shed 1 base and J shed 7 bases, with 14 bases lying between them. Germline lookup yields CDR1 SEHNR and CDR2 FQNEAQ (reference sequence). The CDR3 consists of 15 residues. CDR3: CASSLGGAGRQPQHF. CDR3 DNA: TGTGCCAGCAGCTTAGGTGGTGCAGGGAGACAGCCCCAGCATTTT.

This clonotype appeared a few times. This chain uses TRBV5-1 with TRBJ1-1; possibly TRBD1 for D (5 bases). From germline, CDR1 is SGHRS and CDR2 YFSETQ. V lost 0 bases and J lost 1, with 13 bases in between. The CDR3 has 16 residues. This chain's CDR3 is CASSLAAVGGNTEAFF. DNA of the CDR3: TGCGCCAGCAGCTTGGCGGCGGTGGGGGGGAACACTGAAGCTTTCTTT.

This clonotype was detected many times. This chain links TRBV28 with TRBJ2-3; D is possibly TRBD1 (6 bases). From germline, CDR1 is MDHEN and CDR2 SYDVKM. The CDR3 covers 15 residues. Deletions cut 9 bases from V and 0 bases from J, with 16 bases between. The CDR3 reads CASHSGASSTDTQYF. CDR3 DNA sequence: TGTGCCAGTCATTCAGGGGCATCTAGCACAGATACGCAGTATTTT.

The sample holds many counts of this clonotype. The chain joins TRBV7-9 to TRBJ1-6; the D is unclear. The germline V and J ends were trimmed by 3 bases and 9 bases, with 9 bases remaining between them. The CDR3 is 13 amino acids. From germline, CDR1 is SEHNR and CDR2 FQNEAQ (reference sequence). The chain's CDR3 is CASSFYQSSPLHF. In DNA, the CDR3 is TGTGCCAGCAGCTTTTATCAGAGTTCACCCCTCCACTTT.